These T cell receptor beta chains were read from a single sample in a study of T-cell reconstitution after alpha-beta-depleted transplantation in children. TCRdb fed the PCR reads into MiXCR, producing one record per CDR3 protein. This table holds 480,000 or so distinct CDR3 sequences, over 9.5% found once. Source: PBMCs, taken before TCRalphabeta/CD19-depleted stem cell transplant. Every receptor here comes from a child aged 2-15 years with inherited bone marrow failure, due to receive a stem cell transplant. CDR3s include the opening cysteine and the closing phenylalanine or tryptophan. The D gene is left open where the match is weak. For some rows the clone size is stated as once, few or many, or as a class when expanded; others skip it.

V gene,clone size,J gene,D gene,CDR3 protein,CDR3 DNA
TRBV6-1,-,TRBJ1-2,-,CASTAGEVYGYTF,TGTGCCAGCACCGCGGGAGAGGTATATGGCTACACCTTC
TRBV5-1,-,TRBJ2-2,-,CASSWGWAGDTGELFF,TGCGCCAGCAGCTGGGGTTGGGCAGGAGACACCGGGGAGCTGTTTTTT
TRBV7-2,many,TRBJ1-5,-,CASSSSGGLNQPQHF,TGTGCCAGCAGCTCCTCGGGGGGCCTAAATCAGCCCCAGCATTTT
TRBV20-1,many,TRBJ2-7,-,CSAREYSGYEQYF,TGCAGTGCTAGAGAGTACAGCGGATACGAGCAGTACTTC
TRBV20-1,many,TRBJ2-7,-,CSAPPQRGHYEQYF,TGCAGTGCTCCGCCCCAACGAGGGCACTACGAGCAGTACTTC
TRBV6-1,many,TRBJ2-1,TRBD2,CASSESRRLAGVYEQFF,TGTGCCAGCAGTGAGTCCCGACGGCTAGCGGGAGTCTATGAGCAGTTCTTC
TRBV5-4,-,TRBJ2-2,-,CATLDGPNTGELFF,TGTGCCACCCTGGACGGACCGAACACCGGGGAGCTGTTTTTT
TRBV9,-,TRBJ2-2,-,CASSVPKRGGDTGELFF,TGTGCCAGCAGCGTTCCGAAAAGAGGAGGCGACACCGGGGAGCTGTTTTTT
TRBV5-5,many,TRBJ2-1,-,CASSLAASATYNEQFF,TGTGCCAGCAGCTTGGCCGCTAGCGCAACATACAATGAGCAGTTCTTC
TRBV20-1,-,TRBJ2-7,-,CSANDPYEQYF,TGCAGTGCTAATGACCCCTACGAGCAGTACTTC
TRBV4-1,-,TRBJ2-4,-,CASSQDVQYIQYF,TGCGCCAGCAGCCAAGATGTACAATACATTCAGTACTTC
TRBV25-1,many,TRBJ2-1,-,CASSRDIAAYNEQFF,TGTGCCAGCAGTCGGGACATAGCGGCCTACAATGAGCAGTTCTTC
TRBV7-6,-,TRBJ2-5,TRBD1,CASSWGTGTGYETQYF,TGTGCCAGCAGCTGGGGGACAGGGACGGGGTACGAGACCCAGTACTTC
TRBV9,-,TRBJ2-3,-,CASSDLAWGSTDTQYF,TGTGCCAGCAGCGACTTAGCTTGGGGGAGCACAGATACGCAGTATTTT
TRBV29-1,-,TRBJ2-7,-,CSVESDYEQYF,TGCAGCGTTGAATCCGATTACGAGCAGTACTTC
TRBV12-3/TRBV12-4,few,TRBJ1-5,-,CASSPTGINQPQHF,TGTGCCAGCAGCCCGACGGGGATCAATCAGCCCCAGCATTTT
TRBV7-9,many,TRBJ1-2,-,CASSLSPVGDKRNYGYTF,TGTGCCAGCAGCTTAAGCCCGGTAGGGGACAAGAGGAACTATGGCTACACCTTC
TRBV5-1,few,TRBJ2-5,-,CASSFGAVQETQYF,TGCGCCAGCAGCTTTGGCGCGGTGCAAGAGACCCAGTACTTC
TRBV4-3,many,TRBJ1-1,-,CASSQEDRFIEAFF,TGCGCCAGCAGCCAAGAGGATAGGTTCATCGAGGCTTTCTTT
TRBV6-5,many,TRBJ2-1,TRBD2,CASRRLAGLYNEQFF,TGTGCCAGCAGGCGGCTAGCGGGCCTCTACAATGAGCAGTTCTTC
TRBV4-3,many,TRBJ2-2,TRBD2,CASSQDRRASGRTGELFF,TGCGCCAGCAGCCAAGATAGAAGGGCTAGCGGGAGAACCGGGGAGCTGTTTTTT
TRBV6-2/TRBV6-3,few,TRBJ1-1,-,CASSYIPGGYRSTEAFF,TGTGCCAGCAGTTACATCCCTGGGGGTTACAGGAGCACTGAAGCTTTCTTT
TRBV20-1,many,TRBJ1-5,-,CSAGRTDSNQPQHF,TGCAGTGCTGGACGGACGGATAGCAATCAGCCCCAGCATTTT
TRBV27,many,TRBJ2-2,TRBD2,CASSLLLAGGPTGELFF,TGTGCCAGCAGTTTATTACTAGCGGGAGGGCCGACCGGGGAGCTGTTTTTT
TRBV12-3/TRBV12-4,many,TRBJ2-5,TRBD2,CASSLGSGRETQYF,TGTGCCAGCAGTTTAGGGTCCGGGAGGGAGACCCAGTACTTC
TRBV4-3,many,TRBJ2-3,TRBD2,CASSQAAGGRADTQYF,TGCGCCAGCAGCCAAGCAGCCGGCGGGAGGGCAGATACGCAGTATTTT
TRBV12-3/TRBV12-4,many,TRBJ2-7,-,CASSFDRGTTYEQYF,TGTGCCAGCAGTTTCGACCGAGGGACGACCTACGAGCAGTACTTC
TRBV7-9,many,TRBJ2-7,-,CASSLVGVRTYEQYF,TGTGCCAGCAGCTTAGTGGGTGTTCGAACCTACGAGCAGTACTTC
TRBV2,many,TRBJ2-7,TRBD2,CASSREGRRYEQYF,TGTGCCAGCAGTAGGGAGGGCCGTAGGTACGAGCAGTACTTC
TRBV2,-,TRBJ1-2,-,CASKRWSGEGYTF,TGTGCCAGCAAGCGCTGGTCCGGAGAAGGCTACACCTTC
TRBV19,few,TRBJ2-4,-,CASSIVLRDIQYF,TGTGCCAGTAGTATAGTCCTACGAGACATTCAGTACTTC
TRBV27,many,TRBJ2-1,TRBD2,CASRGLGSGYEQFF,TGTGCCAGCAGGGGACTAGGGAGTGGATATGAGCAGTTCTTC
TRBV6-5,-,TRBJ1-1,-,CASSYGPYPTNTEAFF,TGTGCCAGCAGTTACGGGCCGTACCCGACGAACACTGAAGCTTTCTTT
TRBV20-1,many,TRBJ2-7,-,CSASARVASYEQYF,TGCAGTGCTAGTGCCAGGGTAGCATCCTACGAGCAGTACTTC
TRBV27,many,TRBJ2-1,TRBD1,CASSLRDRKSSYNEQFF,TGTGCCAGCAGTTTGCGGGACAGGAAGAGCTCCTACAATGAGCAGTTCTTC
TRBV4-1,few,TRBJ2-1,-,CASSQGVREGNEQFF,TGCGCCAGCAGCCAAGGGGTCCGAGAGGGGAATGAGCAGTTCTTC
TRBV29-1,many,TRBJ1-3,-,CSFGGRGNTIYF,TGCAGCTTTGGCGGCCGCGGAAACACCATATATTTT
TRBV10-2,few,TRBJ2-1,TRBD2,CASSNLLAAINEQFF,TGCGCCAGCAGTAATTTGCTAGCGGCTATCAATGAGCAGTTCTTC
TRBV27,-,TRBJ2-3,-,CASSSMLADTQYF,TGTGCCAGCAGTTCCATGTTGGCAGATACGCAGTATTTT
TRBV7-8,many,TRBJ2-1,-,CASSSINNEQFF,TGTGCCAGCAGCTCCATAAACAATGAGCAGTTCTTC
TRBV27,-,TRBJ2-1,TRBD1,CASSYKGQGQINGQFF,TGTGCCAGCAGTTATAAGGGACAGGGCCAAATCAATGGGCAGTTCTTC
TRBV12-3/TRBV12-4,many,TRBJ1-1,-,CASSLAPIGGPITEAFF,TGTGCCAGCAGTTTAGCCCCGATTGGGGGACCGATCACTGAAGCTTTCTTT
TRBV27,many,TRBJ2-7,-,CASSLVARGSYEQYF,TGTGCCAGCAGTTTAGTTGCCCGGGGTTCCTACGAGCAGTACTTC
TRBV29-1,many,TRBJ2-3,TRBD2,CSVAMGGAGRDTQYF,TGCAGCGTCGCTATGGGCGGAGCGGGGAGAGATACGCAGTATTTT
TRBV7-9,many,TRBJ2-1,TRBD2,CASSLAIAGPSSSYNEQFF,TGTGCCAGCAGCTTAGCAATAGCGGGGCCCTCAAGCTCCTACAATGAGCAGTTCTTC
TRBV30,many,TRBJ2-7,-,CAWSANSDLLGEQYF,TGTGCCTGGAGCGCTAATAGCGACTTGCTGGGGGAGCAGTACTTC